The present entry profiles one TCR beta chain with its context. This clone's antigen is unknown. Qualities for individual bases were not recorded, and no much larger clone is one base off. The library was built by means of 5' RACE. The listed sequencing device is Illumina HiSeq 2500. A second PCR of about 7 to 12 cycles was performed with a sample-barcoded 5' primer and a J-beta primer mix. Each TCR beta cDNA molecule received a unique molecular identifier from a template-switch 5' adaptor carrying 12 random nucleotides. Each sample yielded at least 2.5 million CDR3-containing paired-end reads. The Mint cDNA synthesis kit, primed by a TRBC-specific oligonucleotide, was used to synthesize first-strand cDNA from all RNA. After uracil-DNA glycosylase treatment, a first 18-cycle PCR used universal primers M1SS and BC2_uni_R on all cDNA. The original pipeline was this. For normalization, 1 million high-quality reads were randomly selected from each sample, with every read carrying a distinct molecular identifier. Reads with shared molecular identifiers were discarded instead of being binned into consensus sequences. MiTCR, run with a Q25 quality threshold and the strictest error-elimination algorithm, handled CDR3 identification, clonotype clustering and error correction. A nonparametric unseen species model with Euler transformation was used to estimate a lower bound on total TCR beta diversity. TCRdb cleaned the public reads at Q25 with fastp, built clones with MiXCR and kept in-frame beta chains. For every CDR3 protein sequence, its rows merge into one entry that carries the most common genes and DNA. For this entry, the V and J calls and clone size follow TCRdb and not the study's own pipeline. The sample table shows 500,000 to 550,000 distinct CDR3 sequences, and 20% to 30% are seen once. The ten largest clones take up around 10% of the sample.

The data are from a study of blood T cells in healthy people across ages (dated by TCRdb to the mid-2010s). With respect to the entire study: In model experiments, roughly one uniquely barcoded TCR beta cDNA molecule per two T cells was captured by template switching. The study measured age-related changes in TCR beta repertoire diversity using deep sequencing normalized with unique cDNA molecular identifiers. Four age groups were formed from the donors: young (average 16 years), middle-aged (approximately 39), aged (about 62) and long-lived (less than 85). The study analyzed two additional independent replicas of 1 million unique cDNA reads from the same blood draw for two donors, one aged 18 to 29 and one aged 80 or older. General conclusions and limits of the study: Observed TCR beta diversity per million T cells fell roughly linearly with age, and a significant reduction was already apparent by age around 40. The long-lived group showed more naive CD4+ T cells, fewer expanded clones and increased TCR diversity than the aged group, suggesting age selection. Because profiling used bulk unsorted PBMCs, naive and antigen-experienced compartments could not be compared conclusively. Because donor CMV infection status was unknown, age-related changes in expanded clonotypes were potentially confounded. Estimates of total diversity based on one million sequenced T cells were considered lower bounds and underestimates. The percentage of naive T cells measured by flow cytometry correlated strongly with observed TCR beta diversity.

Donors were under 40 systemically healthy Caucasian individuals from Russia aged roughly 6 to 90 years. Each donor gave 8 to 10 milliliters of peripheral blood, drawn into EDTA-treated Vacutainer tubes. Ficoll-Paque density-gradient centrifugation was used to isolate PBMCs, with at least 7 million obtained per sample. Total RNA was extracted from PBMCs with Trizol reagent, with at least 5.5 micrograms obtained per sample. The percentages of naive CD45RAhigh/CD27high T cells were determined by flow cytometry on a PBMC aliquot from every donor. Inclusive of the bounding cysteine and phenylalanine, the CDR3 is 16 residues long. The kept DNA is CDR3 alone, 48 bases in frame from the first base. A distance of 15 bases separates the germline ends of V and J, which lose 0 bases and 4 bases respectively. The germline V gene specifies SNHLY as CDR1 and FYNNEI as CDR2. The same sample was also used in a study of T cells of mothers and their children. As noted in the second study: Nine systemically healthy Caucasian individuals, comprising three mothers and their six children, were included as donors. cDNA synthesis used all of the extracted RNA, with 1.5 ug of RNA in each 15 ul reaction. In the second PCR, the M1S primer added sample barcodes and 2-4 random nucleotides. Over 10 million TCR beta CDR3 reads came from each mother, compared with around 3 million reads from each child. In both related and unrelated pairs, thymic selection shapes the output of TCR recombination in a similar way, with inherited differences having only a minor effect. Normalized repertoire overlap was always slightly but never significantly higher in related than unrelated mother-child pairs. No persistent microchimeric T cell clones were detected, at a sensitivity of approximately 90 clones per million clonotypes. The study used deep NGS to compare TCR beta repertoires of mothers and children, seeking features distinguishing related mother-child pairs from unrelated individuals. Mothers averaged roughly 40 +/- 4 years of age and children averaged around 10 +/- 4 years. Libraries were sequenced on Illumina HiSeq 2000 with 100+100 nt paired-end reads after adapter ligation with NEBNext reagents. To prevent cross-contamination, the mother and child libraries were prepared a month apart and were sequenced in separate runs. For each donor, somewhere between roughly 450,000 and 2,000,000 distinct TCR beta clonotypes were identified. Naive TCR beta clonotypes were estimated from low-frequency clonotypes matched to each donor's FACS-determined naive share, without sorting.

This chain is built from TRBV2 and TRBJ2-5; the D gene cannot be resolved reliably. Sample: blood. The receptor was derived from a boy younger than 18 in good health. The DNA sequence follows: TGTGCCAGCAGTGAAGCGCTTGGTTTAGTGATAGAGACCCAGTACTTC. It specifies CASSEALGLVIETQYF.